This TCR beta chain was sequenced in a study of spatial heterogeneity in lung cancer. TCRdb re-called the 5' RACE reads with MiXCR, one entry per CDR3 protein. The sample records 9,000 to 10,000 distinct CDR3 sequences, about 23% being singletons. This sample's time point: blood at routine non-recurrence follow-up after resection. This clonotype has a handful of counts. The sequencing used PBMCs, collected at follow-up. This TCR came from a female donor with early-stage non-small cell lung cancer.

The DNA of the CDR3 is TGTGCCAGCAGTTGGGAGCGGGGAACCTACAATGAGCAGTTCTTC. This codes for CASSWERGTYNEQFF. The genes are TRBV12-3 or TRBV12-4 and TRBJ2-1; 7 bases match TRBD2. V lost 4 bases, J lost 2 bases, and 5 bases stayed unmatched. The CDR3 contains 15 residues.